This T cell receptor (beta chain) was captured in a study of cytomegalovirus exposure and HLA in healthy donors. In regard to this clone: Its antigen remains unidentified.

The germline V gene has CDR1 SGDLS and CDR2 YYNGEE. V shed 3 bases and J 2 bases; nucleotides not matched to a gene: 7. This CDR3 comprises 15 residues. Primers for the PCR totalled 60 Vbeta and 13 Jbeta. Only in-frame clones appear in the TCRdb table, and some are missing; sequencing was by immunoSEQ multiplex PCR. Among 140,000 or so clones listed, around 65% were seen once. Overall study findings and caveats: One variant, a missense change in DCLRE1C, was linked in a later analysis to TCR beta V- and J-gene trimming. Most of the TCR beta V segments (in an earlier analysis) were productive either about 87% or about 30% of the time. Cytomegalovirus-associated TCR beta chains were listed, numbering some 170. TCR beta sequences reportedly predicted most subjects' HLA-A and HLA-B alleles accurately.

This sequence joins TRBV9 and TRBJ1-2, with 7 bases fitting TRBD1. This TCR derives from a male donor in good health and CMV-seronegative. Sequencing was performed on PBMCs. CDR3 sequence reads: CASSAATGFNYGYTF. CDR3 DNA: TGTGCCAGCAGCGCAGCGACAGGGTTCAACTATGGCTACACCTTC.